The 20 T cell receptor beta chains given below trace back to one sample, sequenced in a study of blood T cell repertoires in COVID-19. The protocol was immunoSEQ multiplex PCR, while the TCRdb copy is restricted to in-frame clones and leaves out a portion. This sample has some 390,000 clones, with approximately 90% found just once. The sequencing input was peripheral blood. Receptors originate from a woman in her thirties or forties with COVID-19, enrolled during active disease.

V and J are TRBV6-6 and TRBJ2-1; 10 nucleotides agree with TRBD1. The V gene's germline CDR1 is MNHNY and CDR2 SVGAGI (reference sequence). With V trimmed by 2 bases and J by 7 bases, 5 bases remained unmatched. This CDR3 spans 15 amino acids. In DNA form, the CDR3 reads TGTGCCAGCAGTTACCGACAGGGGGCTGGGAATGAGCAGTTCTTC. It is translated as CASSYRQGAGNEQFF.

In its sample, this clone was seen a few times. The chain links TRBV19 to TRBJ1-3; D perhaps matches TRBD1 (5 bases). Trimming cost V 0 bases and J 2 bases, with 8 bases left between them. The CDR3 totals 15 residues. From germline, CDR1 is LNHDA and CDR2 SQIVND (reference sequence). The chain's CDR3 is CASSIEGQAGNTIYF. The CDR3 nucleotides read TGTGCCAGTAGTATAGAGGGGCAGGCTGGAAACACCATATATTTT.

CDR3 in amino acids: CASSVSTGNQPQHF. CDR3 nucleotides: TGTGCCAGCAGCGTATCTACAGGGAATCAGCCCCAGCATTTT. V gene TRBV9 combines with J gene TRBJ1-5; D might be TRBD1 (6 bases). This CDR3 region has 14 residues. The germline V gene encodes CDR1 SGDLS and CDR2 YYNGEE. The V end lost 1 base, the J end lost 4 bases, and 9 bases lay between the germline ends.

The rearrangement uses TRBV2 and TRBJ2-7; the match to TRBD2 covers 10 bases. Trimming at V came to 8 bases and at J to 4 bases, leaving 5 bases not matched to a gene. Germline V gives CDR1 SNHLY, CDR2 FYNNEI. The CDR3 length is 13 residues. CDR3 region: CASRGLAIYEQYF. CDR3 sequence (DNA): TGTGCCAGCCGGGGACTAGCGATATACGAGCAGTACTTC.

CDR3 in amino acids: CASTSRGISGANVLTF. The CDR3 DNA sequence: TGTGCCAGCACCTCAAGGGGCATCTCTGGGGCCAACGTCCTGACTTTC. This sequence joins TRBV6-6 and TRBJ2-6; D is possibly TRBD1 (5 bases). The germline CDR1 and CDR2 sequences are MNHNY and SVGAGI (reference sequence). V gave up 7 bases and J gave up 0 bases, with 13 bases separating them. The CDR3 loop spans 16 amino acids.

The rearrangement joins TRBV4-1 to TRBJ1-1; the D gene is possibly TRBD1 (5 bases). The CDR3 consists of 17 residues. Deletions cut 0 bases from V and 4 bases from J, with 18 bases between. Germline assignment: CDR1 MGHRA and CDR2 YSYEKL. CDR3 nucleotide sequence: TGCGCCAGCAGCCAAGAGGGGCTGGGGGGGACGGGCACTGAAGCTTTCTTT. Residues: CASSQEGLGGTGTEAFF.

Details on this clone: Distinct nucleotide sequences in the sample also encode this CDR3. V and J are TRBV6-2 or TRBV6-3 and TRBJ2-3; 7 nucleotides match TRBD2. With V trimmed by 0 bases and J by 3 bases, 0 bases remained unmatched. There are 14 residues in the CDR3. Germline CDR1 MNHEY, CDR2 SVGEGT. CDR3 protein: CASSYSGGTDTQYF. CDR3 coding DNA: TGTGCCAGCAGTTACTCGGGGGGGACAGATACGCAGTATTTT.

The chain carries TRBV6-5 and TRBJ2-4; D call uncertain. V dropped 6 bases and J dropped 0 bases, with 12 bases sitting between them. The germline CDR1 and CDR2 sequences are MNHEY and SVGAGI. This CDR3 is 15 amino acids long. The CDR3 DNA is TGTGCCAGCAGCTCCCCCTTAATAGCCAAAAACATTCAGTACTTC. Its protein is CASSSPLIAKNIQYF.

A single count supports this clone. The chain carries TRBV7-9 and TRBJ2-2; the D gene is possibly TRBD1 (6 bases). From germline, CDR1 is SEHNR and CDR2 FQNEAQ (reference sequence). Trimming stripped 3 bases from V and 3 bases from J, with 14 bases between. The CDR3 length is 16 residues. Here the CDR3 DNA reads TGTGCCAGCAGCTTCGTCTCAGGGGCGGACACCGGGGAGCTGTTTTTT. The encoded protein is CASSFVSGADTGELFF.

V and J are TRBV30 and TRBJ2-2; no reliable D call. This CDR3 is 14 amino acids long. Germline V gene lookup returns CDR1 GTSNPN and CDR2 SVGIG (reference sequence). The V end lost 0 bases, the J end lost 2 bases, and 7 bases lay between the germline ends. The CDR3 DNA sequence: TGTGCCTGGAGTGTATTAGTTAACACCGGGGAGCTGTTTTTT. It encodes CAWSVLVNTGELFF.

The chain couples TRBV27 to TRBJ2-1; 9 bases map to TRBD1. The ends lost 5 bases at V and 7 bases at J; junction bases unmatched: 15. Germline CDR1 and CDR2: MNHEY and SMNVEV (reference sequence). This CDR3 has 17 residues. The CDR3 loop reads CASSPGVVGQGRNEQFF. Written as DNA, the CDR3 is TGTGCCAGCAGTCCAGGGGTCGTCGGACAGGGGAGGAATGAGCAGTTCTTC.

The chain employs TRBV7-9 and TRBJ1-1; possibly TRBD1 for D (5 bases). V lost 5 bases and J lost 0, with 22 bases in between. The CDR3 covers 18 residues. In germline, CDR1 is SEHNR, CDR2 FQNEAQ (reference sequence). The CDR3 sequence is CASSPYSGDGSMNTEAFF. The DNA of the CDR3 is TGTGCCAGCAGCCCATACAGCGGGGACGGTTCAATGAACACTGAAGCTTTCTTT.

The chain couples TRBV4-3 to TRBJ2-2; perhaps TRBD1 as D (6 bases). CDR3 size: 15 residues. Germline V gene data show CDR1 as LGHNA and CDR2 as YSLEER. Trimming left V 4 bases short and J 5 bases short, with 14 bases between. CDR3: CASSLNTGFTGELFF. The CDR3 coding sequence is TGCGCCAGCAGCCTGAACACAGGGTTTACCGGGGAGCTGTTTTTT.

V usage is TRBV6-1 and J usage is TRBJ2-7; the D is unclear. Trimming left V 1 base short and J 1 base short, with 11 bases between. The CDR3 extends over 15 amino acids. Germline assignment: CDR1 MNHNS and CDR2 SASEGT. CDR3 DNA sequence: TGTGCCAGCAGTGAAGATGGTGCGGCATCCTACGAGCAGTACTTC. Translated: CASSEDGAASYEQYF.

V is TRBV5-1 and J is TRBJ2-3, with D hard to call. Trimming left V 0 bases short and J 3 bases short, with 8 bases between. The CDR3 length is 14 residues. Germline V gene lookup returns CDR1 SGHRS and CDR2 YFSETQ. CDR3 in amino acids: CASSLAWATDTQYF. Written as DNA, the CDR3 is TGCGCCAGCAGCTTGGCCTGGGCGACAGATACGCAGTATTTT.

In its sample, this clone was seen once. The rearrangement joins TRBV7-2 to TRBJ2-1, with 11 bases aligning to TRBD2. The CDR3 is 15 residues long. J lost 2 bases, V lost 5 bases, and 2 bases had no gene match. Germline CDR1 SGHTA, CDR2 FQGNSA. The CDR3 nucleotides read TGTGCCAGCAGCAAACTAGCGGGGGCCTACAATGAGCAGTTCTTC. This codes for CASSKLAGAYNEQFF.

The rearrangement joins TRBV7-9 to TRBJ1-2; perhaps TRBD1 as D (6 bases). The CDR3 runs 13 residues. The V gene lost 5 bases and the J gene lost 8 bases, with 15 bases spanning the gap. Germline CDR1 and CDR2: SEHNR and FQNEAQ (reference sequence). This chain's CDR3 is CASSATGHLGYTF. The CDR3 DNA sequence: TGTGCCAGCAGCGCTACGGGACACCTAGGCTACACCTTC.

The CDR3, as DNA: TGTGCCAGCAGCGTTGACAGGGGTGGTAACTATGGCTACACCTTC. It encodes CASSVDRGGNYGYTF. The genes are TRBV4-2 and TRBJ1-2; 8 nucleotides match TRBD1. Germline V gene data show CDR1 as LGHNA and CDR2 as YNFKEQ. This CDR3 has 15 amino acids. V gave up 5 bases and J gave up 1 base; unmatched junction bases: 6.

The chain joins TRBV6-5 to TRBJ2-7; possible D gene TRBD1, 6 bases. Looked up from germline, CDR1 is MNHEY and CDR2 is SVGAGI. V lost 6 bases, J lost 5 bases, and 14 bases lay in between. The CDR3 spans 13 residues. CDR3 loop: CASRTGTPNEQYF. The CDR3 bases are TGTGCCAGCAGGACCGGGACACCTAACGAGCAGTACTTC.

CDR3 in DNA: TGCGCCAGCAGCCAAGATCCCGGGGGGTATCAGCCCCAGCATTTT. The encoded protein is CASSQDPGGYQPQHF. V usage is TRBV4-1 and J usage is TRBJ1-5; tentatively, D is TRBD1 (5 bases). V was clipped by 0 bases and J by 5 bases, with 11 bases between them. CDR3 size: 15 residues. Germline assignment: CDR1 MGHRA and CDR2 YSYEKL.